This TCR beta chain is drawn from a study of T cells in Graves' hyperthyroidism and ophthalmopathy. Study observations and caveats: Ophthalmopathy prediction by the model preceded onset by a median approximately six months.

In making diagnoses, clinical symptoms, serum thyroxine and TRAb, thyroid ultrasound and orbital computed tomography were all used. Fresh peripheral blood, roughly 9.8 ml of it, supplied the PBMCs. Amplification of TCR beta CDR3 regions was performed using RNA transcripts as template. First-round RT-PCR targeting the TCR CDR3 was performed with the HTBI primer set. A single record per CDR3 protein comes from TCRdb applying MiXCR to the multiplex PCR reads. The sample lists around 280,000 distinct CDR3 sequences, about an eighth occurring once. This clonotype was seen repeatedly, ten times or more. Its antigen is unknown. The CDR3 covers 15 residues. V was trimmed by 5 bases and J by 4 bases, leaving 17 bases between them. Looked up from germline, CDR1 is SGHTA and CDR2 is FQGTGA.

Sequencing was performed on blood. The J gene is TRBJ2-5, the V gene TRBV7-3, with D maybe TRBD1 (5 bases). The sequence came from a woman under 40 with Graves' hyperthyroidism that later progressed to Graves' ophthalmopathy. CDR3 sequence (DNA): TGTGCCAGCAGCCGCGGCCAGGCAGGGCTAGAGACCCAGTACTTC. The encoded protein is CASSRGQAGLETQYF.